Following are 21 T cell receptor beta chains from one sample sequenced in a study of CD8 T cells in Susac syndrome. With random hexamers, 0.5 to 1 ug RNA was reverse transcribed. TCRdb used MiXCR to reprocess the immunoSEQ multiplex PCR reads, holding one entry per CDR3 protein. The table includes 330,000 or so distinct CDR3 sequences, approximately 85% detected once. Sequenced material: CD8+ T cells from PBMCs. Receptors originate from a human donor with multiple sclerosis.

Only one count was recorded for this clonotype. The gene calls are TRBV7-2 and TRBJ1-1; no clear D gene. V lost 1 base and J 1 base, leaving 7 bases between the germline ends. The CDR3 is made up of 14 amino acids. The germline V gene has CDR1 SGHTA and CDR2 FQGNSA. The CDR3 sequence is CASSLGHGNTEAFF. The CDR3 DNA follows: TGTGCCAGCAGCTTAGGACACGGGAACACTGAAGCTTTCTTT.

The chain uses TRBV12-3 or TRBV12-4 and TRBJ1-1; a possible D gene is TRBD1 (5 bases). The CDR3 extends over 14 amino acids. Trimming shortened V by 3 bases and J by 5 bases, and 13 bases separated the two germline ends. CDR3 bases: TGTGCCAGCAGTTTTCCGGCGGGACGGACTGAAGCTTTCTTT. As protein: CASSFPAGRTEAFF.

J is TRBJ1-5 and V is TRBV4-3, with D possibly TRBD1 on 5 matching bases. Germline loops: CDR1 LGHNA, CDR2 YSLEER. Trimming pared 6 bases from V and 1 base from J, leaving 13 bases between. This CDR3 comprises 15 residues. The CDR3 loop is CASSPWQGSNQPQHF. In nucleotides, the CDR3 is TGCGCCAGCAGTCCCTGGCAGGGCAGCAATCAGCCCCAGCATTTT.

The chain links TRBV7-9 to TRBJ2-3; no clear D gene. Trimming left V 5 bases short and J 5 bases short, with 17 bases between. This CDR3 is built from 15 residues. Germline values: CDR1 SEHNR, CDR2 FQNEAQ (reference sequence). This CDR3 reads CASSPGVSSGDTQYF. Here the CDR3 DNA reads TGTGCCAGCAGCCCGGGCGTTAGTAGTGGAGATACGCAGTATTTT. Full variable domain (outside the CDR3, taken from reference TRBV7-9 and TRBJ2-3): DTGVSQNPRHKITKRGQNVTFRCDPISEHNRLYWYRQTLGQGPEFLTYFQNEAQLEKSRLLSDRFSAERPKGSFSTLEIQRTEQGDSAMYLCASSPGVSSGDTQYFGPGTRLTVL.

The J gene is TRBJ2-1, the V gene TRBV10-3; D may be TRBD2 (6 bases). Germline V gene data show CDR1 as ENHRY and CDR2 as SYGVKD. CDR3 length equals 11 residues. V lost 10 bases to trimming and J lost 6 bases, with 10 bases between them. The CDR3 spells CATLGGNEQFF. The DNA of the CDR3 is TGTGCCACCCTGGGGGGCAATGAGCAGTTCTTC.

The J gene is TRBJ2-7, the V gene TRBV6-6, with no clear D. V gave up 7 bases and J gave up 3 bases, with 13 bases separating them. This CDR3 spans 13 amino acids. CDR1 MNHNY and CDR2 SVGAGI come from the germline V gene (reference sequence). The CDR3 region has the DNA TGTGCCAGCACGCCCGGGTCTAGCTACGAGCAGTACTTC. This gives the protein CASTPGSSYEQYF.

This clonotype showed up just once. This rearrangement joins TRBV7-6 to TRBJ2-7; 9 positions match TRBD1. This CDR3 contains 15 residues. Trimming cost V 3 bases and J 5 bases; bases outside gene matches: 8. The germline gives CDR1 SGHVS, CDR2 FNYEAQ. CDR3 amino acids: CASSFTGQGFDEQYF. CDR3 coding DNA: TGTGCCAGCAGCTTCACGGGACAGGGTTTCGACGAGCAGTACTTC. Combining the CDR3 with reference TRBV7-6 and TRBJ2-7 gives the whole variable domain GAGVSQSPRYKVTKRGQDVALRCDPISGHVSLYWYRQALGQGPEFLTYFNYEAQQDKSGLPNDRFSAERPEGSISTLTIQRTEQRDSAMYRCASSFTGQGFDEQYFGPGTRLTVT.

The rearrangement links TRBV7-9 to TRBJ2-2, with TRBD2 as a possible D gene (6 bases). Germline V gives CDR1 SEHNR, CDR2 FQNEAQ (reference sequence). The CDR3 has 16 amino acids. The ends were cut back, 11 bases at V and 3 bases at J, with 22 bases in the middle. For the CDR3, the DNA is TGTGCCGGTCCACGGTATTCGGGGGAGTACACCGGGGAGCTGTTTTTT. It translates to CAGPRYSGEYTGELFF.

The CDR3 here is CASSLEQGDEQYF. CDR3 coding DNA: TGTGCCAGCAGCTTAGAACAGGGGGACGAGCAGTACTTC. V gene TRBV7-9 combines with J gene TRBJ2-7, with 8 positions matching TRBD1. There are 13 residues in the CDR3. The V gene end was trimmed by 1 base and the J gene end by 5 bases; junction bases not matched to a gene: 1. Germline CDR1 is SEHNR and CDR2 is FQNEAQ (reference sequence).

J is TRBJ2-1 and V is TRBV20-1; D might be TRBD1 or TRBD2, each matching 5 bases. Germline V gene lookup returns CDR1 DFQATT and CDR2 SNEGSKA (reference sequence). The CDR3 is 14 residues long. The V and J ends lost 0 bases and 10 bases respectively, with 16 bases between them. CDR3 nucleotides: TGCAGTGCTAGAGAGGGTATCCCGGGGCCGGAGCAGTTCTTC. It translates to CSAREGIPGPEQFF.

This chain links TRBV19 with TRBJ2-7; 8 nucleotides align to TRBD2. V trimming: 5 bases; J trimming: 3 bases; junction bases outside the gene matches: 6. The CDR3 has 14 residues. Per germline, CDR1 LNHDA and CDR2 SQIVND (reference sequence). CDR3 in amino acids: CASSPGLALYEQYF. In nucleotides, the CDR3 is TGTGCCAGTAGTCCCGGACTAGCCCTCTACGAGCAGTACTTC.

On this clonotype: At one end the junction does not follow the germline gene, possibly because of a read error. The V call is TRBV19, the J call TRBJ1-1; tentatively, D is TRBD1 (5 bases). Looked up from germline, CDR1 is LNHDA and CDR2 is SQIVND (reference sequence). The CDR3 loop spans 12 amino acids. For the CDR3, the DNA is TGTGCCAGTAGCATAGGGGTGGGTCGAGCTTTCTTT. Its protein product is CASSIGVGRAFF.

This chain joins TRBV11-2 and TRBJ1-5; TRBD1 matches at 7 bases. Germline CDR1 is SGHAT and CDR2 is FQNNGV. V lost 5 bases and J lost 0; bases outside the gene matches: 10. CDR3 length equals 17 residues. The CDR3 nucleotides read TGTGCCAGCAGCCCGTCTCTGGGACAGACTAGCAATCAGCCCCAGCATTTT. As protein: CASSPSLGQTSNQPQHF.

The rearrangement uses TRBV19 and TRBJ2-2; 7 positions match TRBD2. CDR1 is LNHDA, CDR2 SQIVND, per germline (reference sequence). V dropped 6 bases and J dropped 5; count of bases not matched to a gene: 9. The CDR3 extends over 15 amino acids. The CDR3 DNA reads as TGTGCCAGTAGCCAAACTAGCGTTCTTACCGGGGAGCTGTTTTTT. It translates to CASSQTSVLTGELFF.

This clonotype has only a few counts. The rearrangement joins TRBV7-6 to TRBJ2-7; D is perhaps TRBD2 (5 bases). CDR1 SGHVS and CDR2 FNYEAQ come from the germline V gene. With 4 bases removed from V and 4 bases from J, the gap between germline ends came to 17 bases. This CDR3 has 15 residues. CDR3 nucleotide sequence: TGTGCCAGCAGCTCGAATAGCGAGGCTTTATACGAGCAGTACTTC. It specifies CASSSNSEALYEQYF. The full variable domain, rest sourced from reference TRBV7-6 and TRBJ2-7, is GAGVSQSPRYKVTKRGQDVALRCDPISGHVSLYWYRQALGQGPEFLTYFNYEAQQDKSGLPNDRFSAERPEGSISTLTIQRTEQRDSAMYRCASSSNSEALYEQYFGPGTRLTVT.

Worth noting for this clonotype: The germline gene is not matched at one end of the junction; a read error may be the cause. V gene TRBV27 combines with J gene TRBJ2-7; 8 bases agree with TRBD1. The CDR3 loop spans 13 amino acids. Germline V gives CDR1 MNHEY, CDR2 SMNVEV (reference sequence). The CDR3 coding sequence is TGTGCCAGCAGTCTGGACAGGGTCGGCGAGCGGTACTTC. This sequence encodes CASSLDRVGERYF.

V and J are TRBV9 and TRBJ2-2, with D perhaps TRBD1 (7 bases). This CDR3 has 16 amino acids. Germline V gene sequence: CDR1 SGDLS, CDR2 YYNGEE. With 5 bases removed from V and 2 bases from J, the gap between germline ends came to 16 bases. In DNA, the CDR3 is TGTGCCAGCAGTATCGGAGGGGGCTTTAACACCGGGGAGCTGTTTTTT. It codes for CASSIGGGFNTGELFF.

Here the CDR3 DNA reads TGTGCCAGCAGCCTACAGGGGACACTCTACAATGAGCAGTTCTTC. Translating gives CASSLQGTLYNEQFF. The chain recombines TRBV6-5 with TRBJ2-1; 7 bases are shared with TRBD1. Trimming took 6 bases from V and 3 from J; bases not matched to a gene: 8. The germline V gene has CDR1 MNHEY and CDR2 SVGAGI. CDR3 length: 15 amino acids.

CDR3 loop: CASSQLVPEQFF. The CDR3 DNA sequence: TGTGCCAGCAGCCAACTAGTACCTGAGCAGTTCTTC. V gene TRBV13 combines with J gene TRBJ2-1; perhaps TRBD2 as D (5 bases). The CDR3 contains 12 residues. With 5 bases removed from V and 9 bases from J, the gap between germline ends came to 11 bases. Looked up from germline, CDR1 is PRHDT and CDR2 is FYEKMQ (reference sequence).

The chain has TRBV29-1 and TRBJ1-1; no reliable D call. Trimming left V 3 bases short and J 4 bases short, with 15 bases between. Germline V gene lookup returns CDR1 SQVTM and CDR2 ANQGSEA. The CDR3 has 14 amino acids. CDR3 bases: TGCAGCGTTGAGGATCGAGCAGGAGCCACTGAAGCTTTCTTT. As protein: CSVEDRAGATEAFF.

This clonotype was picked up one time. The chain uses TRBV11-2 and TRBJ2-1; perhaps TRBD2 as D (6 bases). Germline CDR1 and CDR2: SGHAT and FQNNGV. This CDR3 has 16 residues. V gave up 1 base and J gave up 0 bases, with 10 bases separating them. CDR3 protein: CASSLVGRISYNEQFF. The CDR3 bases are TGTGCCAGCAGCTTAGTAGGGAGGATCTCCTACAATGAGCAGTTCTTC.